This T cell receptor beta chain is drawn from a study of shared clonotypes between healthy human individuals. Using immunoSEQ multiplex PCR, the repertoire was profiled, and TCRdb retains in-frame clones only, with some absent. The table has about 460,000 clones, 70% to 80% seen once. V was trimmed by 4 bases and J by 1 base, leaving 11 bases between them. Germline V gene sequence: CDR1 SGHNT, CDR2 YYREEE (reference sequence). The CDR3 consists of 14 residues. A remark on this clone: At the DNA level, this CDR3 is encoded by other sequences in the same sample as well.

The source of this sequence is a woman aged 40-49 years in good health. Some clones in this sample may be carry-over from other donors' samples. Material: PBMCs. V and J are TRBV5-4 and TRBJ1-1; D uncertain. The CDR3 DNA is TGTGCCAGCAGCCCGGGCAGGCCGAACACTGAAGCTTTCTTT. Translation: CASSPGRPNTEAFF.